The 16 T cell receptor beta chains below all came from one sample that was sequenced in a study of T cell repertoires in cytomegalovirus infection. TCRdb reprocessed the reads via MiXCR and lists one record per CDR3 protein. This sample has roughly 640,000 distinct CDR3 sequences; 24% occur once, and the top ten carry less than 10%. The specimen sequenced was CD8+ T cells from PBMCs. All receptors come from a human donor in good health (CMV status not recorded). Some clones in this sample may be carry-over from other donors' samples.

The sample holds many counts of this clonotype. The rearrangement uses TRBV2 and TRBJ2-3, with no clear D. V dropped 10 bases and J dropped 9 bases, with 14 bases sitting between them. The germline gives CDR1 SNHLY, CDR2 FYNNEI. CDR3 size: 11 residues. The CDR3 DNA reads TGTGCCACCACGAAAATCGGGACGCAGTATTTT. Amino acids: CATTKIGTQYF.

This clonotype was recorded many times. This chain connects TRBV7-9 to TRBJ2-2, with D possibly matching TRBD1 (6 bases). The V gene lost 6 bases and the J gene lost 2 bases, with 22 bases spanning the gap. The CDR3 is 18 amino acids. Germline CDR1 SEHNR, CDR2 FQNEAQ (reference sequence). The CDR3 loop reads CASREILGAGSNTGELFF. The CDR3 DNA reads TGTGCCAGCAGGGAGATTCTGGGGGCAGGGAGCAACACCGGGGAGCTGTTTTTT. The variable domain in full, completed from reference TRBV7-9 and TRBJ2-2, reads DTGVSQNPRHKITKRGQNVTFRCDPISEHNRLYWYRQTLGQGPEFLTYFQNEAQLEKSRLLSDRFSAERPKGSFSTLEIQRTEQGDSAMYLCASREILGAGSNTGELFFGEGSRLTVL.

The chain has TRBV7-9 and TRBJ1-1, with a possible D match to TRBD1 (5 bases). This CDR3 has 16 residues. Trimming shortened V by 3 bases and J by 3 bases, and 17 bases separated the two germline ends. Germline CDR1 is SEHNR and CDR2 is FQNEAQ (reference sequence). The CDR3 nucleotides read TGTGCCAGCAGCTTCCCCTCCCAGGGCGTGGACACTGAAGCTTTCTTT. This gives the protein CASSFPSQGVDTEAFF.

J is TRBJ2-3 and V is TRBV2; 7 nucleotides align to TRBD2. V shed 3 bases, J shed 11 bases, and the junction held 5 bases outside the gene matches. The CDR3 has 12 amino acids. Germline V lookup: CDR1 SNHLY, CDR2 FYNNEI. The CDR3 loop reads CASSDPRGVQYF. The CDR3 DNA follows: TGTGCCAGCAGTGACCCCCGGGGGGTGCAGTATTTT.

This clonotype was observed a handful of times. This sequence joins TRBV6-2 or TRBV6-3 and TRBJ2-3, with TRBD2 matching 9 bases. The ends lost 6 bases at V and 6 bases at J; junction bases unmatched: 7. The CDR3 has 14 residues. The germline gives CDR1 MNHEY, CDR2 SVGEGT. CDR3: CASSLALAGDTQYF. CDR3 DNA: TGTGCCAGCAGCCTCGCCCTAGCGGGGGATACGCAGTATTTT.

This clonotype has just a few counts. V gene TRBV14 combines with J gene TRBJ2-1; D might be TRBD2 (5 bases). V lost 9 bases and J lost 5, with 11 bases in between. CDR3 size: 12 residues. CDR1 and CDR2 (germline): SGHDN, FVKESK. The CDR3, as DNA: TGTGCCAGAACGGGGAGAAACAATGAGCAGTTCTTC. It specifies CARTGRNNEQFF.

The chain uses TRBV19 and TRBJ2-4, with a weak D call TRBD1 (5 bases). V was cut by 6 bases and J by 3 bases, with 18 bases left in between. This CDR3 has 16 residues. CDR1 and CDR2 from the germline V gene are LNHDA and SQIVND (reference sequence). CDR3 coding DNA: TGTGCCAGTAGGACCGGACATCTCGACCTCAAAAACATTCAGTACTTC. Its protein is CASRTGHLDLKNIQYF.

The sample holds a few counts of this clonotype. This rearrangement joins TRBV28 to TRBJ2-3, with TRBD1 identical over 10 bases. Germline CDR1 reads MDHEN; CDR2 reads SYDVKM. Losses at the gene ends were 6 bases for V and 1 base for J; bases not matched to a gene: 4. The CDR3 covers 15 residues. The CDR3 protein is CASSRDRGGTDTQYF. In nucleotides, the CDR3 is TGTGCCAGCAGCCGGGACAGGGGAGGCACAGATACGCAGTATTTT.

This clonotype was observed many times. The rearrangement uses TRBV12-3 or TRBV12-4 and TRBJ2-5; 12 bases line up with TRBD2. With V trimmed by 6 bases and J by 2 bases, 4 bases remained unmatched. This CDR3 contains 15 residues. The CDR3 reads CASSGLAGQQETQYF. CDR3 coding DNA: TGTGCCAGCAGCGGACTAGCGGGACAGCAAGAGACCCAGTACTTC.

This clonotype has more than one count but fewer than ten. CDR3 region: CASSQIIGRVQETQYF. The CDR3 nucleotides read TGTGCCAGCAGCCAAATTATTGGACGTGTTCAAGAGACCCAGTACTTC. The gene calls are TRBV14 and TRBJ2-5; unclear D gene. The ends were cut back, 2 bases at V and 2 bases at J, with 15 bases in the middle. The CDR3 is 16 amino acids. Germline CDR1 and CDR2: SGHDN and FVKESK. The full variable domain, in which reference TRBV14 and TRBJ2-5 provide the parts outside the CDR3, is EAGVTQFPSHSVIEKGQTVTLRCDPISGHDNLYWYRRVMGKEIKFLLHFVKESKQDESGMPNNRFLAERTGGTYSTLKVQPAELEDSGVYFCASSQIIGRVQETQYFGPGTRLLVL.

A few counts support this clonotype. The V and J genes are TRBV19 and TRBJ2-1; perhaps TRBD1 as D (5 bases). This CDR3 region has 13 residues. Trimming stripped 3 bases from V and 5 bases from J, with 8 bases between. Germline V gene sequence: CDR1 LNHDA, CDR2 SQIVND (reference sequence). The CDR3 sequence: CASSILDNNEQFF. CDR3 DNA: TGTGCCAGTAGTATCTTGGACAACAATGAGCAGTTCTTC.

The gene calls are TRBV11-1 and TRBJ1-1; 7 bases are a match to TRBD1. With 7 bases clipped from V and 4 bases from J, the junction kept 15 bases outside the gene matches. From germline, CDR1 is SGHAT and CDR2 FQDESV (reference sequence). This CDR3 region has 16 residues. CDR3 nucleotides: TGTGCCAGCATCGACAGGGTCAACTCGCGCATCACTGAAGCTTTCTTT. Amino acid sequence: CASIDRVNSRITEAFF.

CDR3 sequence: CASSFPGRAGQTYEQYF. CDR3 DNA: TGTGCCAGCAGCTTCCCCGGCCGGGCAGGGCAAACCTACGAGCAGTACTTC. This chain connects TRBV7-9 to TRBJ2-7, with a possible D match to TRBD1 (5 bases). With 3 bases removed from V and 2 bases from J, the gap between germline ends came to 20 bases. This CDR3 is built from 17 residues. In germline, CDR1 is SEHNR, CDR2 FQNEAQ (reference sequence).

This chain uses TRBV20-1 with TRBJ1-2, with TRBD1 identical over 7 bases. Germline V gene data show CDR1 as DFQATT and CDR2 as SNEGSKA (reference sequence). Trimming removed 4 bases from V and 4 bases from J; junction bases left unmatched: 12. The CDR3 extends over 15 amino acids. Written as DNA, the CDR3 is TGCAGTGCTACTCTACCGGGACAGAACTTCTATGGCTACACCTTC. It yields the protein CSATLPGQNFYGYTF.

The J gene is TRBJ2-1, the V gene TRBV29-1; 8 bases fit TRBD2. The J segment lost 3 bases and the V segment lost 0 bases, leaving 7 bases of the junction unmatched. Germline CDR1 and CDR2: SQVTM and ANQGSEA. CDR3 length equals 16 residues. CDR3 DNA: TGCAGCGTTGAAGATCTTGTCCGGGGGGGCTACAATGAGCAGTTCTTC. It yields the protein CSVEDLVRGGYNEQFF.

This clonotype was picked up a small number of times. V gene TRBV11-3 combines with J gene TRBJ2-1; TRBD1 agrees at 7 bases. The CDR3 contains 16 residues. The J segment lost 7 bases and the V segment lost 0 bases, leaving 9 bases of the junction unmatched. In germline, CDR1 is SGHNT, CDR2 YENEEA. This chain's CDR3 is CASSLDQTGLWNEQFF. CDR3 nucleotide sequence: TGTGCCAGCAGCTTAGATCAGACAGGGTTATGGAATGAGCAGTTCTTC.